Listed below are T cell receptor beta chains from one sample, sequenced in a study of beta chain features in type 1 diabetes. Some clones are missing from TCRdb's copy, which holds only in-frame ones; the method was immunoSEQ multiplex PCR. The data contain 310,000 or so clones, 11% of them singletons. Sequencing was carried out using naive CD4+ T cells from blood. The receptors were sampled from a woman in her 30s in good health. CDR3s include the opening cysteine and the closing phenylalanine or tryptophan. Each record gives: D gene, J gene, CDR3 length, clone size, V gene, CDR3 DNA, CDR3 protein. A D gene is named only where the DNA matches it firmly. The size field is filled for only some rows; it gives once, few, many or a size class.

D gene: .
J gene: TRBJ2-2
CDR3 length: 14
clone size: few
V gene: TRBV29-1
CDR3 DNA: TGCAGCGTGGCTTGGCGGCCAAACACCGGGGAGCTGTTTTTT
CDR3 protein: CSVAWRPNTGELFF

D gene: .
J gene: TRBJ2-5
CDR3 length: 13
clone size: few
V gene: TRBV29-1
CDR3 DNA: TGCAGCGTGGACGGGACTTACCAAGAGACCCAGTACTTC
CDR3 protein: CSVDGTYQETQYF

D gene: .
J gene: TRBJ1-5
CDR3 length: 15
clone size: few
V gene: TRBV5-4
CDR3 DNA: TGTGCCAGCAGCCAACAGGAATACGGCAATCAGCCCCAGCATTTT
CDR3 protein: CASSQQEYGNQPQHF

D gene: TRBD1
J gene: TRBJ2-5
CDR3 length: 14
clone size: few
V gene: TRBV19
CDR3 DNA: TGTGCCAGTAGCACGGGACAGATCCAAGAGACCCAGTACTTC
CDR3 protein: CASSTGQIQETQYF

D gene: .
J gene: TRBJ2-3
CDR3 length: 14
clone size: .
V gene: TRBV29-1
CDR3 DNA: TGCAGCGTTGACCTCGGAGCGAACCCAGATACGCAGTATTTT
CDR3 protein: CSVDLGANPDTQYF

D gene: .
J gene: TRBJ2-5
CDR3 length: 17
clone size: .
V gene: TRBV7-9
CDR3 DNA: TGTGCCAGCAGCTCCCCTCCAATCCGGGACTGGGATGAGACCCAGTACTTC
CDR3 protein: CASSSPPIRDWDETQYF

D gene: .
J gene: TRBJ2-3
CDR3 length: 12
clone size: few
V gene: TRBV5-6
CDR3 DNA: TGTGCCAGCAGCCTATCAGCGGGTACGCAGTATTTT
CDR3 protein: CASSLSAGTQYF

D gene: .
J gene: TRBJ2-6
CDR3 length: 15
clone size: .
V gene: TRBV18
CDR3 DNA: TGTGCCAGCTCACGTACAGGGCCTGGGGCCAACGTCCTGACTTTC
CDR3 protein: CASSRTGPGANVLTF

D gene: TRBD1
J gene: TRBJ2-1
CDR3 length: 14
clone size: few
V gene: TRBV2
CDR3 DNA: TGTGCCAGCGTGTTGGGACAGGGTGGCGATGAGCAGTTCTTC
CDR3 protein: CASVLGQGGDEQFF

D gene: .
J gene: TRBJ2-4
CDR3 length: 16
clone size: .
V gene: TRBV6-6
CDR3 DNA: TGTGCCAGCAGTTACTCACAGGGTGTTGCCAAAAACATTCAGTACTTC
CDR3 protein: CASSYSQGVAKNIQYF

D gene: TRBD1
J gene: TRBJ2-1
CDR3 length: 15
clone size: .
V gene: TRBV25-1
CDR3 DNA: TGTGCCAGCAGTGACCCTCGGACAGGGTCCAATGAGCAGTTCTTC
CDR3 protein: CASSDPRTGSNEQFF

D gene: .
J gene: TRBJ2-7
CDR3 length: 12
clone size: .
V gene: TRBV28
CDR3 DNA: TGTGCCAGCAGTTGGAGCGGGTACGAGCAGTACTTC
CDR3 protein: CASSWSGYEQYF

D gene: .
J gene: TRBJ1-3
CDR3 length: 16
clone size: few
V gene: TRBV18
CDR3 DNA: TGTGCCAGCGCCCCAAGTGGACAGAGCTCTGGAAACACCATATATTTT
CDR3 protein: CASAPSGQSSGNTIYF

D gene: TRBD1
J gene: TRBJ1-2
CDR3 length: 13
clone size: .
V gene: TRBV30
CDR3 DNA: TGTGCCTGTAACAGGGGATTTAACTATGGCTACACCTTC
CDR3 protein: CACNRGFNYGYTF

D gene: TRBD2
J gene: TRBJ2-2
CDR3 length: 19
clone size: few
V gene: TRBV5-1
CDR3 DNA: TGCGCCAGCAGCTTGGTTGGTCTAGCGGGAGGTCAGAACACCGGGGAGCTGTTTTTT
CDR3 protein: CASSLVGLAGGQNTGELFF

D gene: .
J gene: TRBJ2-3
CDR3 length: 13
clone size: .
V gene: TRBV6-5
CDR3 DNA: TGTGCCAGCAGTACTATAGGCACAGATACGCAGTATTTT
CDR3 protein: CASSTIGTDTQYF

D gene: .
J gene: TRBJ2-1
CDR3 length: 18
clone size: .
V gene: TRBV30
CDR3 DNA: TGTGCCTGGAGTGACGTGGCGGGCCTCCCACGGGGGTTCAATGAGCAGTTCTTC
CDR3 protein: CAWSDVAGLPRGFNEQFF

D gene: .
J gene: TRBJ2-3
CDR3 length: 13
clone size: .
V gene: TRBV4-2
CDR3 DNA: TGTGCCAGCAGCTTCGTCCAGACAGATACGCAGTATTTT
CDR3 protein: CASSFVQTDTQYF

D gene: .
J gene: TRBJ2-1
CDR3 length: 13
clone size: .
V gene: TRBV28
CDR3 DNA: TGTGCCAGCAGTTTAGTCGAGTACAATGAGCAGTTCTTC
CDR3 protein: CASSLVEYNEQFF

D gene: TRBD1
J gene: TRBJ1-1
CDR3 length: 12
clone size: .
V gene: TRBV29-1
CDR3 DNA: TGCAGCGGAAACAGGGGCAGCACTGAAGCTTTCTTT
CDR3 protein: CSGNRGSTEAFF

D gene: .
J gene: TRBJ1-4
CDR3 length: 15
clone size: few
V gene: TRBV30
CDR3 DNA: TGTGCCTGGAGTGTACCGAGGACAGCGAATGAAAAACTGTTTTTT
CDR3 protein: CAWSVPRTANEKLFF

D gene: TRBD2
J gene: TRBJ2-7
CDR3 length: 12
clone size: .
V gene: TRBV14
CDR3 DNA: TGTGCCAGCAGCCGACTAGCGGGAGAGCAGTACTTC
CDR3 protein: CASSRLAGEQYF

D gene: .
J gene: TRBJ2-2
CDR3 length: 14
clone size: .
V gene: TRBV5-1
CDR3 DNA: TGCGCCAGCAAGCTGACAGGCGTAGCCGGGGAGCTGTTTTTT
CDR3 protein: CASKLTGVAGELFF

D gene: TRBD1
J gene: TRBJ1-5
CDR3 length: 16
clone size: .
V gene: TRBV28
CDR3 DNA: TGTGCCAGCAAAAGGGACAGCATCCGTGCGTCCAAGCCCCAGCATTTT
CDR3 protein: CASKRDSIRASKPQHF

D gene: TRBD1
J gene: TRBJ1-5
CDR3 length: 13
clone size: few
V gene: TRBV6-5
CDR3 DNA: TGTGCCAGCAGCCGGACAGGGAATCAGCCCCAGCATTTT
CDR3 protein: CASSRTGNQPQHF

D gene: .
J gene: TRBJ2-3
CDR3 length: 14
clone size: few
V gene: TRBV19
CDR3 DNA: TGTGCCAGTAGCACAGGGCCTGGCACAGATACGCAGTATTTT
CDR3 protein: CASSTGPGTDTQYF

D gene: TRBD1
J gene: TRBJ2-3
CDR3 length: 13
clone size: few
V gene: TRBV29-1
CDR3 DNA: TGCAGCGTTGCGCAGGGGGCAATAGATACGCAGTATTTT
CDR3 protein: CSVAQGAIDTQYF

D gene: .
J gene: TRBJ1-2
CDR3 length: 14
clone size: few
V gene: TRBV28
CDR3 DNA: TGTGCCAGCATACGGCGGGTCTTTAACTATGGCTACACCTTC
CDR3 protein: CASIRRVFNYGYTF

D gene: .
J gene: TRBJ2-1
CDR3 length: 15
clone size: .
V gene: TRBV4-2
CDR3 DNA: TGTGCCAGCAGCCTGGTGGCGCGGGCCAACAATGAGCAGTTCTTC
CDR3 protein: CASSLVARANNEQFF

D gene: .
J gene: TRBJ2-2
CDR3 length: 14
clone size: few
V gene: TRBV7-2
CDR3 DNA: TGTGCCAGCAGCCCCTACAGGAACACCGGGGAGCTGTTTTTT
CDR3 protein: CASSPYRNTGELFF

D gene: .
J gene: TRBJ1-2
CDR3 length: 17
clone size: few
V gene: TRBV15
CDR3 DNA: TGTGCCACCAGCAGAGATCGGGTAGGAACAGGCGGACGTGGCTACACCTTC
CDR3 protein: CATSRDRVGTGGRGYTF

D gene: TRBD1
J gene: TRBJ1-2
CDR3 length: 13
clone size: .
V gene: TRBV7-2
CDR3 DNA: TGTGCCAGCAGCTTGGGACAGGGGACTGGCTACACCTTC
CDR3 protein: CASSLGQGTGYTF

D gene: TRBD1
J gene: TRBJ2-7
CDR3 length: 15
clone size: few
V gene: TRBV7-2
CDR3 DNA: TGTGCCAGCAGCGAGGACAGGTCAGGCAAATACGAGCAGTACTTC
CDR3 protein: CASSEDRSGKYEQYF

D gene: .
J gene: TRBJ2-2
CDR3 length: 14
clone size: .
V gene: TRBV9
CDR3 DNA: TGTGCCAGCAGCGTTGACGCTCCGACAGGGGAGCTGTTTTTT
CDR3 protein: CASSVDAPTGELFF

D gene: .
J gene: TRBJ2-1
CDR3 length: 15
clone size: .
V gene: TRBV19
CDR3 DNA: TGTGCCAGTAGTTCAGGACTAGGGGGGACAAGGGGGCAGTTCTTC
CDR3 protein: CASSSGLGGTRGQFF

D gene: TRBD2
J gene: TRBJ2-1
CDR3 length: 14
clone size: .
V gene: TRBV5-1
CDR3 DNA: TGCGCCAGCAGCGGCGGACTAGCGGATAATGAGCAGTTCTTC
CDR3 protein: CASSGGLADNEQFF

D gene: TRBD1
J gene: TRBJ1-1
CDR3 length: 16
clone size: .
V gene: TRBV27
CDR3 DNA: TGTGCCAGCAGTTTAGGACAGGGTTATTGGAGCACTGAAGCTTTCTTT
CDR3 protein: CASSLGQGYWSTEAFF

D gene: .
J gene: TRBJ2-3
CDR3 length: 11
clone size: .
V gene: TRBV4-3
CDR3 DNA: TGCGCCAGCAGCGGAGGAGATACGCAGTATTTT
CDR3 protein: CASSGGDTQYF

D gene: .
J gene: TRBJ1-2
CDR3 length: 17
clone size: .
V gene: TRBV28
CDR3 DNA: TGTGCCAGCAGTGACAGCCCCCGGGGGGAGAGGGGCTATGGCTACACCTTC
CDR3 protein: CASSDSPRGERGYGYTF

D gene: TRBD2
J gene: TRBJ2-7
CDR3 length: 15
clone size: .
V gene: TRBV5-6
CDR3 DNA: TGTGCCAGCAGCATCATCGGGACTAGCGGCTACGAGCAGTACTTC
CDR3 protein: CASSIIGTSGYEQYF

D gene: .
J gene: TRBJ2-7
CDR3 length: 12
clone size: .
V gene: TRBV28
CDR3 DNA: TGTGCCAGCGGAGGTAGGGGGTACGAGCAGTACTTC
CDR3 protein: CASGGRGYEQYF

D gene: .
J gene: TRBJ2-1
CDR3 length: 13
clone size: few
V gene: TRBV19
CDR3 DNA: TGTGCCAGTAGAAATAGAGAGGGAAATGAGCAGTTCTTC
CDR3 protein: CASRNREGNEQFF

D gene: TRBD1
J gene: TRBJ1-2
CDR3 length: 13
clone size: few
V gene: TRBV6-5
CDR3 DNA: TGTGCCAGCAGTTATCCGGACAGGGATGGCTACACCTTC
CDR3 protein: CASSYPDRDGYTF

D gene: TRBD2
J gene: TRBJ2-2
CDR3 length: 15
clone size: few
V gene: TRBV7-2
CDR3 DNA: TGTGCCAGCAGCCCCAGCGGGAGTAGCACCGGGGAGCTGTTTTTT
CDR3 protein: CASSPSGSSTGELFF

D gene: TRBD2
J gene: TRBJ2-1
CDR3 length: 19
clone size: few
V gene: TRBV5-6
CDR3 DNA: TGTGCCAGCAGCGAGTTGACTAGCGGGATAACACTTTCCTACAATGAGCAGTTCTTC
CDR3 protein: CASSELTSGITLSYNEQFF

D gene: .
J gene: TRBJ1-5
CDR3 length: 15
clone size: .
V gene: TRBV6-1
CDR3 DNA: TGTGCCAGCAGTAGGGACTGGGGATCCAATCAGCCCCAGCATTTT
CDR3 protein: CASSRDWGSNQPQHF

D gene: .
J gene: TRBJ2-5
CDR3 length: 13
clone size: .
V gene: TRBV7-2
CDR3 DNA: TGTGCCAGCAGCTCGCAGGGTAAAGAGACCCAGTACTTC
CDR3 protein: CASSSQGKETQYF

D gene: .
J gene: TRBJ2-3
CDR3 length: 15
clone size: few
V gene: TRBV2
CDR3 DNA: TGTGCCAGCAGACCGGACACTATCCGCACAGATACGCAGTATTTT
CDR3 protein: CASRPDTIRTDTQYF

D gene: TRBD2
J gene: TRBJ2-1
CDR3 length: 18
clone size: few
V gene: TRBV4-3
CDR3 DNA: TGCGCCAGCAGCCGCGGACTAGCGGCCTCGAGCTCCTACAATGAGCAGTTCTTC
CDR3 protein: CASSRGLAASSSYNEQFF

D gene: TRBD2
J gene: TRBJ2-1
CDR3 length: 16
clone size: few
V gene: TRBV5-1
CDR3 DNA: TGCGCCAGCAGCTTCGGCGCGGGAGGGCCGGTGGGTGAGCAGTTCTTC
CDR3 protein: CASSFGAGGPVGEQFF